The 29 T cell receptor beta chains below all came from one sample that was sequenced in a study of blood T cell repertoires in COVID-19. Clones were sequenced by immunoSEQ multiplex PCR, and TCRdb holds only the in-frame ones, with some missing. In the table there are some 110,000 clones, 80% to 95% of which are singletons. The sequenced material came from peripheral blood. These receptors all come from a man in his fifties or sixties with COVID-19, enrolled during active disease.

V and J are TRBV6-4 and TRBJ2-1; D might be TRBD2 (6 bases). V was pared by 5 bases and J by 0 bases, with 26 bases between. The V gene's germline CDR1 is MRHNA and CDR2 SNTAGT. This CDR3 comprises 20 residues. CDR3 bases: TGTGCCAGCAGTCCAGCCGGGAGCAATACTACCCGAAGCTCCTACAATGAGCAGTTCTTC. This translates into CASSPAGSNTTRSSYNEQFF.

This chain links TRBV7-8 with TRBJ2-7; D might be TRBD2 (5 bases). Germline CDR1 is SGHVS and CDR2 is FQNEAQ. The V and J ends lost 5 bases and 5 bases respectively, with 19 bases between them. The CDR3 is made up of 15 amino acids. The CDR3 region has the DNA TGTGCCAGCAGCCACGCCCGGGGAGTAAAGAACGAGCAGTACGTC. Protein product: CASSHARGVKNEQYV.

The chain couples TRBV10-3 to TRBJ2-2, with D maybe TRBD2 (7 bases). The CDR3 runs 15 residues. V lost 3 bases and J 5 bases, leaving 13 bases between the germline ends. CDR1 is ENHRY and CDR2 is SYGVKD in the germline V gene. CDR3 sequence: CAISERGRGTGELFF. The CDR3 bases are TGTGCCATCAGTGAAAGGGGGAGGGGGACCGGGGAGCTGTTTTTT.

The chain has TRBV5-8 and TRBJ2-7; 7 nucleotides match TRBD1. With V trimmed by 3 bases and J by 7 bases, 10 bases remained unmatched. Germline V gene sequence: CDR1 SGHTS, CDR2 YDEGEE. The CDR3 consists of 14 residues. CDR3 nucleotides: TGTGCCAGCAGCTATGAGGGGGCGACGAGGGAGCAGTACTTC. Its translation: CASSYEGATREQYF.

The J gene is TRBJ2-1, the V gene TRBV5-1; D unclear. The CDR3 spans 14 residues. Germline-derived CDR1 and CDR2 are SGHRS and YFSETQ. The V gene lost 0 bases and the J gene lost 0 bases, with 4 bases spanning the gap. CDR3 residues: CASSLAGSYNEQFF. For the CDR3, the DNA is TGCGCCAGCAGCTTGGCCGGCTCCTACAATGAGCAGTTCTTC.

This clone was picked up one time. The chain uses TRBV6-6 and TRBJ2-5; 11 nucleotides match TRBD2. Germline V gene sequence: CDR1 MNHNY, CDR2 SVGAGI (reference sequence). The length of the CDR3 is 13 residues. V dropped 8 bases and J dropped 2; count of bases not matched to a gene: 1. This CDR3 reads CASASGRQETQYF. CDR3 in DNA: TGTGCCAGCGCTAGCGGGAGGCAAGAGACCCAGTACTTC.

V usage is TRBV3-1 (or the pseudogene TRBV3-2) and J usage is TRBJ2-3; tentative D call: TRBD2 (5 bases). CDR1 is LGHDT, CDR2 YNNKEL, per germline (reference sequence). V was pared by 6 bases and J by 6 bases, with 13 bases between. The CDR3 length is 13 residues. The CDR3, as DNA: TGTGCCAGCAGGCCCGGCGGGTCGGATACGCAGTATTTT. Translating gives CASRPGGSDTQYF.

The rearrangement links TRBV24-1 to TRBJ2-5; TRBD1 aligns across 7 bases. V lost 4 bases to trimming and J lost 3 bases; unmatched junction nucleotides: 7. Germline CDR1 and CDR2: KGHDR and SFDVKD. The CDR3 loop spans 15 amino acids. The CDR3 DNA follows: TGTGCCACCAGTGAGCACGAGACAGGGAAAGAGACCCAGTACTTC. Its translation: CATSEHETGKETQYF.

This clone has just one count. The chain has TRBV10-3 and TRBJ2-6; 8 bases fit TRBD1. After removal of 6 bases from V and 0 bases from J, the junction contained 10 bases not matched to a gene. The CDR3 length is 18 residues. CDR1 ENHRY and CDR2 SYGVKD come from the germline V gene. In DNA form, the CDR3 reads TGTGCCATCAGGGTGGGCGGGACAGGCTTCTCTGGGGCCAACGTCCTGACTTTC. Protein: CAIRVGGTGFSGANVLTF.

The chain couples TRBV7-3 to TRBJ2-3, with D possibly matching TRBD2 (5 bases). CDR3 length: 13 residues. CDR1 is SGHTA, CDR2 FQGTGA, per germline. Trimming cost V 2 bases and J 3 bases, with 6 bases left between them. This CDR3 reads CASSLGGTDTQYF. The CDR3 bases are TGTGCCAGCAGCTTAGGAGGTACAGATACGCAGTATTTT.

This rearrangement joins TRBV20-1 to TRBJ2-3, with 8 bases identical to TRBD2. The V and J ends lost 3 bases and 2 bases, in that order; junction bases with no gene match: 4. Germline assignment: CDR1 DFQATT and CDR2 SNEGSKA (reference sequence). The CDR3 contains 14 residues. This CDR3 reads CSASLAGITDTQYF. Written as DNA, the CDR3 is TGCAGTGCTAGTCTAGCGGGTATCACAGATACGCAGTATTTT.

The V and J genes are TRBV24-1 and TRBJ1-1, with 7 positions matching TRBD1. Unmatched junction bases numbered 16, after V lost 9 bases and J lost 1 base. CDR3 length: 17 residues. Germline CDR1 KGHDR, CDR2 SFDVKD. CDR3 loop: CATSRRDRGQTNTEAFF. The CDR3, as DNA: TGTGCCACCTCACGACGGGACAGAGGCCAGACGAACACTGAAGCTTTCTTT.

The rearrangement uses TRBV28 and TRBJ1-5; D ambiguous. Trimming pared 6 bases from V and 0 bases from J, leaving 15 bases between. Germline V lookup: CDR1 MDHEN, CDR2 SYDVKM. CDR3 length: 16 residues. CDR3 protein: CASSSQRIVSNQPQHF. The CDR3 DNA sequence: TGTGCCAGCAGCTCACAGCGGATCGTTAGCAATCAGCCCCAGCATTTT.

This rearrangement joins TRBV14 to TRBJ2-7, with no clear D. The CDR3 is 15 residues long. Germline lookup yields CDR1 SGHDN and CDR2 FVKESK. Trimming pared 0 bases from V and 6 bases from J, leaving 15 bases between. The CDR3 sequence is CASSQDLRPHGEQYF. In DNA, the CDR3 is TGTGCCAGCAGCCAAGATCTTCGCCCCCACGGCGAGCAGTACTTC.

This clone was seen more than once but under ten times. CDR3 in amino acids: CASSGLAGDTGELFF. CDR3 nucleotide sequence: TGCGCCAGCAGCGGCCTAGCGGGAGACACCGGGGAGCTGTTTTTT. The chain carries TRBV5-1 and TRBJ2-2; TRBD2 agrees at 10 bases. V lost 4 bases, J lost 3 bases, and 3 bases stayed unmatched. This CDR3 is built from 15 residues. Per the germline V gene, CDR1 is SGHRS and CDR2 is YFSETQ. Combining the CDR3 with reference TRBV5-1 and TRBJ2-2 gives the whole variable domain KAGVTQTPRYLIKTRGQQVTLSCSPISGHRSVSWYQQTPGQGLQFLFEYFSETQRNKGNFPGRFSGRQFSNSRSEMNVSTLELGDSALYLCASSGLAGDTGELFFGEGSRLTVL.

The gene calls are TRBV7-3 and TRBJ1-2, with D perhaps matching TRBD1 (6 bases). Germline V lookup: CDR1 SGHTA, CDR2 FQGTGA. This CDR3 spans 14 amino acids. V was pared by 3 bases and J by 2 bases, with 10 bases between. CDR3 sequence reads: CASSFGQLNYGYTF. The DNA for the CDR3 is TGTGCCAGCAGCTTCGGACAGCTGAACTATGGCTACACCTTC.

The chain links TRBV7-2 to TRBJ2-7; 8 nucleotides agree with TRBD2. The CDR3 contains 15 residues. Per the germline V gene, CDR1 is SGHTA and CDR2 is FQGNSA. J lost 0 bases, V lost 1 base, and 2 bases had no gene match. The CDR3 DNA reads TGTGCCAGCAGCTTAGTAGGGACTAGCTCCTACGAGCAGTACTTC. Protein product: CASSLVGTSSYEQYF.

CDR3 in DNA: TGTGCCAGCAGTGGTCCCTCAGACAGGGCGCATGGCTACACCTTC. Translating it yields CASSGPSDRAHGYTF. The chain recombines TRBV25-1 with TRBJ1-2; 7 bases map to TRBD1. CDR3 length: 15 amino acids. V gave up 4 bases and J gave up 6 bases; unmatched junction bases: 11. CDR1 and CDR2 (germline): MGHDK, SYGVNS.

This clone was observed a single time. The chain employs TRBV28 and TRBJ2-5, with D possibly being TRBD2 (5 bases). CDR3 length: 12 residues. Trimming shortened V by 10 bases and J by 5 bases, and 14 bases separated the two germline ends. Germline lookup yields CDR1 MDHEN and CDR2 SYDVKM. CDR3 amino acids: CATEDSPETQYF. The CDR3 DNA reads TGTGCCACCGAGGACTCCCCGGAGACCCAGTACTTC.

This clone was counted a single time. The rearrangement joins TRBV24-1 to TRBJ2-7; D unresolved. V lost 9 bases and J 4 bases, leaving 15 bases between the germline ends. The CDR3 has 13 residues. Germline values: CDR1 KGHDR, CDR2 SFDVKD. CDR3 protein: CATSRFRAYEQYV. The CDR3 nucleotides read TGTGCCACCTCCAGGTTCCGCGCTTACGAGCAGTACGTC.

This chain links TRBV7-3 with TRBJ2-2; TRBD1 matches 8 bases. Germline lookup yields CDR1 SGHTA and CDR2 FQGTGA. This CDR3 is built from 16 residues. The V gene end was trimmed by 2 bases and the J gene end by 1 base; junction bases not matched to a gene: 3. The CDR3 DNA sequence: TGTGCCAGCAGCTTACAAGGACAGGGGAACACCGGGGAGCTGTTTTTT. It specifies CASSLQGQGNTGELFF.

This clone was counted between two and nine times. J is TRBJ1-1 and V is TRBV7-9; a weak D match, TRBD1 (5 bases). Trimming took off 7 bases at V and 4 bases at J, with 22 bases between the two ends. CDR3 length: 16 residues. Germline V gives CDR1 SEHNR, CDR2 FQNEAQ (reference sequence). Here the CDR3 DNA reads TGTGCCAGCAACGGAGGGGCGCCCCCCCCACTCACTGAAGCTTTCTTT. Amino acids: CASNGGAPPPLTEAFF.

The CDR3, as DNA: TGTGCCAGCAGCGCCGGAAGACAAGTTGGTGAAGCTTTCTTT. Translation: CASSAGRQVGEAFF. This chain joins TRBV5-4 and TRBJ1-1; D gene unclear. Germline V gene sequence: CDR1 SGHNT, CDR2 YYREEE (reference sequence). Deletions cut 4 bases from V and 7 bases from J, with 17 bases between. The CDR3 extends over 14 amino acids. The variable domain in full, completed from reference TRBV5-4 and TRBJ1-1, reads ETGVTQSPTHLIKTRGQQVTLRCSSQSGHNTVSWYQQALGQGPQFIFQYYREEENGRGNFPPRFSGLQFPNYSSELNVNALELDDSALYLCASSAGRQVGEAFFGQGTRLTVV.

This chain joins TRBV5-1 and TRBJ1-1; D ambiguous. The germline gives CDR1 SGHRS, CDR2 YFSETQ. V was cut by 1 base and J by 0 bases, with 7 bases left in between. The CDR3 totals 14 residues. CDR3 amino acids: CASSLLSLNTEAFF. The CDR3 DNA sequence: TGCGCCAGCAGCTTGCTTTCCCTGAACACTGAAGCTTTCTTT.

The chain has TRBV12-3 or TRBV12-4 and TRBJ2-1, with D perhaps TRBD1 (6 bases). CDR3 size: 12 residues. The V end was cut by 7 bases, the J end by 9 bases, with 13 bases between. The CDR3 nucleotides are TGTGCCAGCAAATCACAGGGTCCTGAGCAGTTCTTC. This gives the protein CASKSQGPEQFF.

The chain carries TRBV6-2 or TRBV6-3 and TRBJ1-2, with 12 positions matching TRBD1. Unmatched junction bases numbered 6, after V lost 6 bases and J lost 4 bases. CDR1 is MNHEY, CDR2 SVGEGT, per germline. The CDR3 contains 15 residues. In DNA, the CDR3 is TGTGCCAGCAGCTATGGGACAGGGGGCAGCTATGGCTACACCTTC. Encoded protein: CASSYGTGGSYGYTF.

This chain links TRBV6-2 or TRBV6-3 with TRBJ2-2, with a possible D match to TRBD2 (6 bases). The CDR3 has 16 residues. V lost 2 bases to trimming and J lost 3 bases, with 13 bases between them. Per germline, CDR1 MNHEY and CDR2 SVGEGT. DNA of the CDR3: TGTGCCAGCAGTTACGGAGCGGGTTCTTACACCGGGGAGCTGTTTTTT. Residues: CASSYGAGSYTGELFF.

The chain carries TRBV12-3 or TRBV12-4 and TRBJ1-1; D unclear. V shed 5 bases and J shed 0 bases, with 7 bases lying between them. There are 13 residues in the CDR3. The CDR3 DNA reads TGTGCCAGCAGTCCCCAGATGAACACTGAAGCTTTCTTT. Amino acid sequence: CASSPQMNTEAFF.

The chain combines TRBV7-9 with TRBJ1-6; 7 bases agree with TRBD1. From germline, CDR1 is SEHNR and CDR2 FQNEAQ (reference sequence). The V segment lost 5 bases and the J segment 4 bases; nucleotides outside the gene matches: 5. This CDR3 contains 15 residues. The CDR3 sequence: CASSEGTAYNSPLHF. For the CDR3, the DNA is TGTGCCAGCAGCGAAGGGACAGCTTATAATTCACCCCTCCACTTT. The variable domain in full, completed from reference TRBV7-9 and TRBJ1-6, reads DTGVSQNPRHKITKRGQNVTFRCDPISEHNRLYWYRQTLGQGPEFLTYFQNEAQLEKSRLLSDRFSAERPKGSFSTLEIQRTEQGDSAMYLCASSEGTAYNSPLHFGNGTRLTVT.